The T cell receptor beta chain under discussion was sequenced for a study of preoperative IRX-2 immunotherapy in early breast cancer. Treatment of the sample: preoperative locoregional IRX-2 cytokine immunotherapy. Patients received preoperative, locoregional IRX-2 cytokine immunotherapy in a phase Ib study. The protocol was immunoSEQ multiplex PCR, while the TCRdb copy is restricted to in-frame clones and leaves out a portion. The repertoire holds 20,000 to 30,000 clones, with 78% as singletons. Relative to its sample, this clone is medium-sized. Trimming took 5 bases from V and 5 from J; bases not matched to a gene: 3. Germline loops: CDR1 MNHGY, CDR2 SAAAGT. CDR3 length: 14 residues.

Sequences were derived from lymph node tissue, sampled before IRX-2 immunotherapy. This chain connects TRBV6-8 to TRBJ2-2; 9 bases align to TRBD1. The TCR sequence derives from a human donor with breast cancer. CDR3 in DNA: TGTGCCAGCAGTCGGACAGGGGAAACCGGGGAGCTGTTTTTT. This sequence encodes CASSRTGETGELFF.